A few counts support the clone carrying this T cell receptor (beta chain). This entry belongs to a study of human T cells and chemical hapten exposure. About the research overall: DPC at 0.01% went onto the upper back in patch tests, read at 6 days.

Trimming cost V 5 bases and J 2 bases, with 7 bases left between them. Germline values: CDR1 SQVTM, CDR2 ANQGSEA. This CDR3 comprises 11 residues. Stated time point: patch test 1, 2 weeks after DPC sensitization. Stated treatment: therapeutic diphenylcyclopropenone sensitization with weekly scalp DPC. TCRdb analysed the RACE reads with MiXCR anew, one entry per CDR3 protein. The profile shows roughly 200,000 distinct CDR3 sequences, about a fifth of them singletons. V gene TRBV29-1 combines with J gene TRBJ2-7; no reliable D call. This clonotype was sampled from a woman in her 50s with alopecia areata. Some clones in this sample may be carry-over from other donors' samples. Sample: whole blood, taken in connection with sensitization to the hapten diphenylcyclopropenone (DPC). The chain's CDR3 is CSVKGTYEQYF. CDR3 sequence (DNA): TGCAGCGTTAAGGGAACCTACGAGCAGTACTTC.